Sequencing of this T cell receptor (beta chain) was carried out in a study of radiotherapy plus CTLA-4 blockade in lung cancer. Profiled with immunoSEQ multiplex PCR; TCRdb holds only in-frame clones, not every one. The sample consists of about 110,000 clones, under 90% of them appearing once. The V end was cut by 0 bases, the J end by 1 base, with 4 bases between. The CDR3 is 14 amino acids. In germline, CDR1 is SGHRS, CDR2 YFSETQ. The clonotype was recovered from a human donor with non-small cell lung cancer that progressed on radiotherapy plus ipilimumab. Some clones in this sample may be carry-over from other donors' samples. The starting material was peripheral blood, obtained from a patient treated with radiotherapy plus ipilimumab. The chain has TRBV5-1 and TRBJ2-2; D gene ambiguous. The CDR3 DNA reads TGCGCCAGCAGCTTGGCTGTGAACACCGGGGAGCTGTTTTTT. Translation: CASSLAVNTGELFF.